This T cell receptor (beta chain) emerged from a study of identical twins. The CDR3 is made up of 13 amino acids. Germline V lookup: CDR1 SNHLY, CDR2 FYNNEI. V was clipped by 1 base and J by 8 bases, with 11 bases between them. TCRdb redid the calling of the 5' RACE reads with MiXCR, one entry per CDR3 protein. The sample includes over 550,000 distinct CDR3 sequences, roughly 7.1% of them seen just once. Note on this clonotype: As yet, its antigen is unknown.

Whole-study results and caveats: Where out-of-frame alpha sequences were twin-shared, they showed excess low generation probability.

The sample was also linked to a second study, of yellow fever vaccine responses in identical twins. This second report adds: Twins' vaccine T cell response reportedly seemed partly convergent, partly personalized.

The clonotype comes from a young woman in good health. Source material: PBMCs. The chain carries TRBV2 and TRBJ1-1, with a weak D call TRBD1 (5 bases). CDR3: CASSEEGDSEAFF. The CDR3 region has the DNA TGTGCCAGCAGTGAAGAAGGGGATTCCGAAGCTTTCTTT.